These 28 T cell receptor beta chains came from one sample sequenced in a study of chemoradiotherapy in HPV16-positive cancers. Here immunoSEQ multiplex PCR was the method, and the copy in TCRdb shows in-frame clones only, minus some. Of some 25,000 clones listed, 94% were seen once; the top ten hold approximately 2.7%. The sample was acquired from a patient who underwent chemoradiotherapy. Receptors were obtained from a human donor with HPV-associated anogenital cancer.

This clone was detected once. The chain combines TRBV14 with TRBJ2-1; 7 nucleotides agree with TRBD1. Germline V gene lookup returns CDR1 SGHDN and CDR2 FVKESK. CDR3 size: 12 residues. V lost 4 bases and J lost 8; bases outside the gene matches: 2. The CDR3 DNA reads TGTGCCAGCAGCCTGACAGGGTATGAGCAGTTCTTC. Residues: CASSLTGYEQFF.

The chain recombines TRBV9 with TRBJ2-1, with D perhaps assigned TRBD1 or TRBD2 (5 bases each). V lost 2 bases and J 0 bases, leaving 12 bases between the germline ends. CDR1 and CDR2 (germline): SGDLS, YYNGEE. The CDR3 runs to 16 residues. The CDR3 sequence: CASSVGVGTSYNEQFF. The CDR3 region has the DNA TGTGCCAGCAGCGTTGGGGTAGGGACCTCCTACAATGAGCAGTTCTTC.

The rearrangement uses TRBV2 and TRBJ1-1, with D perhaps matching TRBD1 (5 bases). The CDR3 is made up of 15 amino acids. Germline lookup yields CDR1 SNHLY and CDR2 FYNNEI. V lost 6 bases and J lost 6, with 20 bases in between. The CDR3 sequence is CASSVPGLGSPEAFF. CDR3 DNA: TGTGCCAGCAGCGTCCCGGGACTGGGATCCCCTGAAGCTTTCTTT.

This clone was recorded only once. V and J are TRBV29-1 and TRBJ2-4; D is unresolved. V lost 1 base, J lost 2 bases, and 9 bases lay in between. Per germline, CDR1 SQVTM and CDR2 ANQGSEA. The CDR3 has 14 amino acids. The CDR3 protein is CSVEVPATKNIQYF. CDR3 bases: TGCAGCGTTGAAGTACCGGCCACCAAAAACATTCAGTACTTC. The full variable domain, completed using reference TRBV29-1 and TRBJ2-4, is SAVISQKPSRDICQRGTSLTIQCQVDSQVTMMFWYRQQPGQSLTLIATANQGSEATYESGFVIDKFPISRPNLTFSTLTVSNMSPEDSSIYLCSVEVPATKNIQYFGAGTRLSVL.

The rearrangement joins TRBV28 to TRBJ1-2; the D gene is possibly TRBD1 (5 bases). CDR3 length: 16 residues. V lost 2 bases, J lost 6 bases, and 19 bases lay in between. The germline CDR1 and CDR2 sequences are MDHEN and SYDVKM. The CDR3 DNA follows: TGTGCCAGCAGTTTAGGTTCCCTTGCGGACAACGATGGCTACACCTTC. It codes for CASSLGSLADNDGYTF.

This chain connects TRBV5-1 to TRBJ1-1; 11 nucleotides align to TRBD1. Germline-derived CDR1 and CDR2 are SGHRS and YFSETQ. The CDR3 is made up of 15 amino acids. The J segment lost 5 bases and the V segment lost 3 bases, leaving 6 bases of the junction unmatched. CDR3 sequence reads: CASSSDRGLLTEAFF. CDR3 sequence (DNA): TGCGCCAGCAGCTCGGACAGGGGGCTGTTGACTGAAGCTTTCTTT.

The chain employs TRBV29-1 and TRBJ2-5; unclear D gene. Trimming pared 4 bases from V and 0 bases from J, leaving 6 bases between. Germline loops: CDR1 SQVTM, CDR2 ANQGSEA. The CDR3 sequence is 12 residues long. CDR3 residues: CSVGGHQETQYF. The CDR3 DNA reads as TGCAGCGTTGGAGGACACCAAGAGACCCAGTACTTC.

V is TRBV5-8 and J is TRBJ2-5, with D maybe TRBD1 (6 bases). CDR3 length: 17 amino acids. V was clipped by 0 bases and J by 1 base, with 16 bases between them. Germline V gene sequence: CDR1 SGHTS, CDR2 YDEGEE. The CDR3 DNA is TGTGCCAGCAGCTTGGGCTCATCTACAGGGCTCCAAGAGACCCAGTACTTC. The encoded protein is CASSLGSSTGLQETQYF.

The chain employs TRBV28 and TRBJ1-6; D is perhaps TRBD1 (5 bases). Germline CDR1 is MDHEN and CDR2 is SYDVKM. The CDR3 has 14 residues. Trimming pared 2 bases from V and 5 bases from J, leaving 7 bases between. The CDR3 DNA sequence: TGTGCCAGCAGTTTAACGGGGCATAATTCACCCCTCCACTTT. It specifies CASSLTGHNSPLHF.

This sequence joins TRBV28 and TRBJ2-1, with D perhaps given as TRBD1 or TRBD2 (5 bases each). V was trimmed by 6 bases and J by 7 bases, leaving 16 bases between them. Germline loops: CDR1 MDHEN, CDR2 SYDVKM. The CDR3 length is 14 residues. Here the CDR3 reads CASRATGPRNEQFF. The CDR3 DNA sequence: TGTGCCAGCAGAGCAACGGGACCCCGGAATGAGCAGTTCTTC.

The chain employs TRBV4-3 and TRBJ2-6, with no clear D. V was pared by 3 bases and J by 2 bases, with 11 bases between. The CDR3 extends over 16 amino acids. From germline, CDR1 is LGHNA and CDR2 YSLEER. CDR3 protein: CASSQDAAAGANVLTF. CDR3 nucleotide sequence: TGCGCCAGCAGCCAGGACGCGGCGGCTGGGGCCAACGTCCTGACTTTC.

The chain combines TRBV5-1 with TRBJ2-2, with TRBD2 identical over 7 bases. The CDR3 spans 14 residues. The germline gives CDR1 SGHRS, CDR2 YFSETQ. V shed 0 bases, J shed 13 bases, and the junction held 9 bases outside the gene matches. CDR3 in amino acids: CASSLGLTGGGLFF. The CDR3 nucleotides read TGCGCCAGCAGCTTGGGCTTGACGGGAGGCGGGCTGTTTTTT.

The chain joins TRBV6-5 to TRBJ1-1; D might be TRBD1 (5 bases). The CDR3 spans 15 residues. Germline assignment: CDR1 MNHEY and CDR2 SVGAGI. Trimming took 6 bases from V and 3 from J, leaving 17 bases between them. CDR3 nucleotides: TGTGCCAGCAGCTGGGGGATGGAGATGGACACTGAAGCTTTCTTT. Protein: CASSWGMEMDTEAFF.

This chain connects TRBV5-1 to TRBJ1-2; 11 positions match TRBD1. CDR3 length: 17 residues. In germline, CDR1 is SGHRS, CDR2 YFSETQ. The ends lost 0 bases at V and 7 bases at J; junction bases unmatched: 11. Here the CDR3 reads CASSLAGTGGRGSGYTF. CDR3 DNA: TGCGCCAGCAGCTTGGCCGGGACAGGGGGTAGGGGATCTGGCTACACCTTC.

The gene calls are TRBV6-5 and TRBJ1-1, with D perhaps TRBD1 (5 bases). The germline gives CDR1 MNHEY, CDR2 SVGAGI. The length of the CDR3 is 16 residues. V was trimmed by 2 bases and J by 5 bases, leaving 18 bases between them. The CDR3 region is CASSYLESGGRTEAFF. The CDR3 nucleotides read TGTGCCAGCAGTTACCTAGAGAGCGGGGGGAGAACTGAAGCTTTCTTT.

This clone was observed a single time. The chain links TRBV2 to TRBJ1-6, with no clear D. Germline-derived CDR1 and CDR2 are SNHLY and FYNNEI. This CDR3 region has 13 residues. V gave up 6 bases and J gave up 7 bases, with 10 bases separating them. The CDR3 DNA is TGTGCCAGCAGCGCCGACCCCAATTCACCCCTCCACTTT. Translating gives CASSADPNSPLHF. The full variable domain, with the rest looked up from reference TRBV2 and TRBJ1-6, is EPEVTQTPSHQVTQMGQEVILRCVPISNHLYFYWYRQILGQKVEFLVSFYNNEISEKSEIFDDQFSVERPDGSNFTLKIRSTKLEDSAMYFCASSADPNSPLHFGNGTRLTVT.

The CDR3 loop reads CASKDNPTNEKLFF. The DNA of the CDR3 is TGTGCCAGCAAAGACAACCCAACTAATGAAAAACTGTTTTTT. The chain has TRBV5-4 and TRBJ1-4; no clear D. V was shortened by 6 bases and J by 0 bases, with 9 bases between the two germline ends. CDR1 and CDR2 (germline): SGHNT, YYREEE (reference sequence). The CDR3 loop spans 14 amino acids.

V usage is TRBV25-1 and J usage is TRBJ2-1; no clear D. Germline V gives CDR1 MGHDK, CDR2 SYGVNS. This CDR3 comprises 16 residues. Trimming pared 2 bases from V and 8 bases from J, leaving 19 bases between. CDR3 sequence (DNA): TGTGCCAGCAGTGAAATATGGGCAGTTCCCTTCGATGAGCAGTTCTTC. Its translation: CASSEIWAVPFDEQFF. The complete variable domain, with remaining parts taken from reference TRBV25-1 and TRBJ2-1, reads EADIYQTPRYLVIGTGKKITLECSQTMGHDKMYWYQQDPGMELHLIHYSYGVNSTEKGDLSSESTVSRIRTEHFPLTLESARPSHTSQYLCASSEIWAVPFDEQFFGPGTRLTVL.

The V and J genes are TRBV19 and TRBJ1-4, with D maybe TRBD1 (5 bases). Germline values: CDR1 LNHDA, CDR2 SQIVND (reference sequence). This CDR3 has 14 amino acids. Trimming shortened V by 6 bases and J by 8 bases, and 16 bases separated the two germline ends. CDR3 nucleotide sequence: TGTGCCAGTAGCAGACAGTTCGCGGGGGAAAAACTGTTTTTT. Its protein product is CASSRQFAGEKLFF.

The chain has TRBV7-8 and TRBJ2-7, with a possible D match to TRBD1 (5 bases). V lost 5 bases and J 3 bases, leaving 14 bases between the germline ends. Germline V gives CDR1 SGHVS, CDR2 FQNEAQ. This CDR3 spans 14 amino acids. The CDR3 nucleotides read TGTGCCAGCAGCCTCGGACATGATGACTACGAGCAGTACTTC. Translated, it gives CASSLGHDDYEQYF.

In DNA form, the CDR3 reads TGTGCCAGCAGCCCTGGGGCGGCCGATAGCTCCTACGAGCAGTACTTC. Protein product: CASSPGAADSSYEQYF. J is TRBJ2-7 and V is TRBV5-4; weak D call: TRBD1 (5 bases). The CDR3 runs to 16 residues. Germline V gene lookup returns CDR1 SGHNT and CDR2 YYREEE (reference sequence). V was cut by 4 bases and J by 0 bases, with 17 bases left in between.

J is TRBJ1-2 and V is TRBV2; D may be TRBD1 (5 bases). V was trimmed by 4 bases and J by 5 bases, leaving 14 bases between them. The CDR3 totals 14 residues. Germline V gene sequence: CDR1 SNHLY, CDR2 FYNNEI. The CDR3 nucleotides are TGTGCCAGCAGTGGGAATACAGGACTATATGGCTACACCTTC. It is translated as CASSGNTGLYGYTF. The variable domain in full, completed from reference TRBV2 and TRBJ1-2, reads EPEVTQTPSHQVTQMGQEVILRCVPISNHLYFYWYRQILGQKVEFLVSFYNNEISEKSEIFDDQFSVERPDGSNFTLKIRSTKLEDSAMYFCASSGNTGLYGYTFGSGTRLTVV.

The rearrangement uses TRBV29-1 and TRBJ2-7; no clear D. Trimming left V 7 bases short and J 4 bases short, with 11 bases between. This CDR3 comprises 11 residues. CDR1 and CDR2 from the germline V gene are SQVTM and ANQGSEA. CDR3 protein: CSANNGYEQYF. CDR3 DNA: TGCAGCGCCAATAATGGGTACGAGCAGTACTTC.

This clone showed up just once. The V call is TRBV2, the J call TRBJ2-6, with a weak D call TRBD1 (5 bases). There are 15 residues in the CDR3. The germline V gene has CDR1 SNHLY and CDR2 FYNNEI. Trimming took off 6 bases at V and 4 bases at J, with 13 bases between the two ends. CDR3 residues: CASSPRVAGANVLTF. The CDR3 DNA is TGTGCCAGCAGCCCCAGGGTTGCCGGGGCCAACGTCCTGACTTTC.

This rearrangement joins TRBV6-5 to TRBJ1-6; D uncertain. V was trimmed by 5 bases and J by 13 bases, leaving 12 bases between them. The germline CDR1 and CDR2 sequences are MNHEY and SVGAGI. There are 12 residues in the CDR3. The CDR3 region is CASSERRAPLHF. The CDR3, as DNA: TGTGCCAGCAGTGAGAGGAGAGCGCCCCTCCACTTT.

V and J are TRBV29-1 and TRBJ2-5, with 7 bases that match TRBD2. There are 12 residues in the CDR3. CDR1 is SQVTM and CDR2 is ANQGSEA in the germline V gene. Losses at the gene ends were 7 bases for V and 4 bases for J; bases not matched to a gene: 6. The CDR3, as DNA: TGCAGCGCGGGGGGAGTTCGAGAGACCCAGTACTTC. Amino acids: CSAGGVRETQYF.

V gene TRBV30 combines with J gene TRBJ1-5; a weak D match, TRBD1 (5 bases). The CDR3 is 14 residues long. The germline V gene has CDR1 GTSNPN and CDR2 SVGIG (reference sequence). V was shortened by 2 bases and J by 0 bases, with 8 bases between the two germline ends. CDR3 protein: CAWSRGNSNQPQHF. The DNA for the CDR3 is TGTGCCTGGAGTAGGGGTAATAGCAATCAGCCCCAGCATTTT.

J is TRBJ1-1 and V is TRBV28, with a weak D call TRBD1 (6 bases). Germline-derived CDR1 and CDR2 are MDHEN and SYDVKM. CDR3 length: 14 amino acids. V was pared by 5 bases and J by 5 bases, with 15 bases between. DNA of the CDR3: TGTGCCAGCAGTCGGACAGAGCGGGGGACTGAAGCTTTCTTT. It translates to CASSRTERGTEAFF.